These 6 T cell receptor beta chains were sequenced from one sample in a study of blood T cell repertoires in COVID-19. Method: immunoSEQ multiplex PCR; TCRdb's copy keeps in-frame clones and lacks some. The sample contains 90,000 to 100,000 clones, approximately 82% of which appear only once. Sequences were obtained from peripheral blood. Receptor source: a man in his 70s with acute or convalescent COVID-19.

The chain employs TRBV11-2 and TRBJ2-3; no reliable D call. Deletions cut 3 bases from V and 5 bases from J, with 6 bases between. CDR1 is SGHAT and CDR2 is FQNNGV in the germline V gene. This CDR3 comprises 12 residues. The CDR3 DNA sequence: TGTGCCAGCAGCTTTTTCAGAGATACGCAGTATTTT. As protein: CASSFFRDTQYF. Full variable domain (outside the CDR3, taken from reference TRBV11-2 and TRBJ2-3): EAGVAQSPRYKIIEKRQSVAFWCNPISGHATLYWYQQILGQGPKLLIQFQNNGVVDDSQLPKDRFSAERLKGVDSTLKIQPAKLEDSAVYLCASSFFRDTQYFGPGTRLTVL.

The rearrangement joins TRBV6-5 to TRBJ2-7, with unresolved D. The ends were cut back, 8 bases at V and 5 bases at J, with 16 bases in the middle. CDR1 and CDR2 from the germline V gene are MNHEY and SVGAGI. The CDR3 covers 13 residues. The CDR3 sequence is CASSLGYQDEQYF. CDR3 nucleotide sequence: TGTGCCAGCTCCCTAGGCTACCAAGACGAGCAGTACTTC.

The chain couples TRBV6-5 to TRBJ2-5; 9 bases are a match to TRBD2. The CDR3 runs to 15 residues. Germline CDR1 and CDR2: MNHEY and SVGAGI. V trimming: 0 bases; J trimming: 3 bases; junction bases outside the gene matches: 2. This CDR3 is CASSYSIAGEETQYF. CDR3 bases: TGTGCCAGCAGTTACTCCATAGCGGGGGAAGAGACCCAGTACTTC.

This clone was counted a few times. This sequence joins TRBV5-4 and TRBJ2-2, with D possibly matching TRBD2 (5 bases). This CDR3 has 14 residues. From germline, CDR1 is SGHNT and CDR2 YYREEE (reference sequence). Trimming took 0 bases from V and 4 from J, leaving 7 bases between them. The CDR3: CASSLARGTGELFF. For the CDR3, the DNA is TGTGCCAGCAGCTTGGCACGGGGCACCGGGGAGCTGTTTTTT.

The chain is built from TRBV5-1 and TRBJ2-7; 11 nucleotides align to TRBD2. With 5 bases clipped from V and 6 bases from J, the junction kept 13 bases outside the gene matches. The CDR3 sequence is 16 residues long. The V gene's germline CDR1 is SGHRS and CDR2 YFSETQ. This chain's CDR3 is CASRRLAGGPPGEQYF. The CDR3 DNA reads as TGCGCCAGCAGGCGTCTAGCGGGGGGCCCTCCTGGCGAGCAGTACTTC.

The rearrangement uses TRBV2 and TRBJ1-2, with 7 bases that match TRBD1. CDR3 length: 15 residues. Germline trimming cut 6 bases from V and 1 base from J; bases unmatched to any gene: 8. CDR1 is SNHLY, CDR2 FYNNEI, per germline. CDR3 region: CASRDRPNSNYGYTF. The DNA for the CDR3 is TGTGCCAGCAGGGACAGGCCAAATAGTAACTATGGCTACACCTTC. Filled out from reference TRBV2 and TRBJ1-2, the complete variable domain reads EPEVTQTPSHQVTQMGQEVILRCVPISNHLYFYWYRQILGQKVEFLVSFYNNEISEKSEIFDDQFSVERPDGSNFTLKIRSTKLEDSAMYFCASRDRPNSNYGYTFGSGTRLTVV.